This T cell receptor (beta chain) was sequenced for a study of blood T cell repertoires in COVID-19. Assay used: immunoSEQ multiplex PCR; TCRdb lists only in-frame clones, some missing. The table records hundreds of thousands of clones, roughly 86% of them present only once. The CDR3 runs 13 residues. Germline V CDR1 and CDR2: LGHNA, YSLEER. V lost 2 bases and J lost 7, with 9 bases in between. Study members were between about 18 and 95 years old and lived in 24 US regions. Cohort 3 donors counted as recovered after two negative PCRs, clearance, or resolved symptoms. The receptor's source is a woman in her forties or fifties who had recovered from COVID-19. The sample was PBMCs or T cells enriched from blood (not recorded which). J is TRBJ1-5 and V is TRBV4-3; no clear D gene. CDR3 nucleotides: TGCGCCAGCAGCCAATCGATGGGCCAGCCCCAGCATTTT. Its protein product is CASSQSMGQPQHF.